The 7 T cell receptor beta chains below come from one sample, sequenced in a study of multiple sclerosis patients with progressive multifocal leukoencephalopathy. The time point was: before natalizumab initiation. Sequenced by immunoSEQ multiplex PCR; TCRdb stores in-frame clones only, minus some. Altogether under 40,000 clones are present, 80% to 95% being singletons, with the ten largest covering less than 2.5%. The specimen sequenced was PBMCs. The receptors come from a man younger than 40 with multiple sclerosis.

This clone was detected once. This chain uses TRBV18 with TRBJ2-1, with 9 bases aligning to TRBD1. Germline loops: CDR1 KGHSH, CDR2 LQKENI. The V and J ends lost 5 bases and 9 bases, in that order; junction bases with no gene match: 11. The CDR3 spans 15 residues. DNA of the CDR3: TGTGCCAGCTCAGGAACCGGGACAGGGAGTACTGAGCAGTTCTTC. This codes for CASSGTGTGSTEQFF.

The chain links TRBV15 to TRBJ1-1; tentative D call: TRBD1 (6 bases). Germline-derived CDR1 and CDR2 are LNHNV and YYDKDF (reference sequence). The CDR3 sequence is 14 residues long. V dropped 0 bases and J dropped 1 base, with 6 bases sitting between them. The CDR3 region has the DNA TGTGCCACCAGCAGAGACAGGGGGAACACTGAAGCTTTCTTT. It yields the protein CATSRDRGNTEAFF.

J is TRBJ1-2 and V is TRBV9, with 7 bases matching TRBD1. Germline CDR1 and CDR2: SGDLS and YYNGEE. J gave up 8 bases and V 5 bases, and 3 bases lay outside the gene matches. CDR3 size: 11 residues. The chain's CDR3 is CASSTGVGYTF. The CDR3 DNA follows: TGTGCCAGCAGTACAGGGGTCGGCTACACCTTC.

The rearrangement joins TRBV4-3 to TRBJ2-1, with 8 bases aligning to TRBD2. The CDR3 is 16 amino acids. The V segment lost 0 bases and the J segment 6 bases; nucleotides outside the gene matches: 7. Germline CDR1 is LGHNA and CDR2 is YSLEER. The CDR3 DNA is TGCGCCAGCAGCCAAGACGTGACTAGCGTCTCCAATGAGCAGTTCTTC. Its protein product is CASSQDVTSVSNEQFF.

The V and J genes are TRBV6-4 and TRBJ1-1; D uncertain. The CDR3 runs 11 residues. With 11 bases removed from V and 8 bases from J, the gap between germline ends came to 15 bases. Germline CDR1 and CDR2: MRHNA and SNTAGT. The CDR3 region is CASRRAVEAFF. DNA for the CDR3: TGTGCCTCACGGCGGGCTGTCGAAGCTTTCTTT.

The chain joins TRBV5-1 to TRBJ2-7, with 7 bases lining up with TRBD1. Germline CDR1 reads SGHRS; CDR2 reads YFSETQ. There are 16 residues in the CDR3. Trimming took 4 bases from V and 4 from J; bases not matched to a gene: 14. CDR3 DNA sequence: TGCGCCAGCAGCCTTATAAGACAGGGCAGGACGTACGAGCAGTACGTC. Translating it yields CASSLIRQGRTYEQYV.

V usage is TRBV7-9 and J usage is TRBJ2-7; D is undetermined. The CDR3 covers 14 residues. V lost 3 bases, J lost 1 base, and 10 bases lay in between. In germline, CDR1 is SEHNR, CDR2 FQNEAQ (reference sequence). The CDR3 DNA sequence: TGTGCCAGCAGCTTTGAAACGAGATCCTACGAGCAGTACGTC. Protein product: CASSFETRSYEQYV.